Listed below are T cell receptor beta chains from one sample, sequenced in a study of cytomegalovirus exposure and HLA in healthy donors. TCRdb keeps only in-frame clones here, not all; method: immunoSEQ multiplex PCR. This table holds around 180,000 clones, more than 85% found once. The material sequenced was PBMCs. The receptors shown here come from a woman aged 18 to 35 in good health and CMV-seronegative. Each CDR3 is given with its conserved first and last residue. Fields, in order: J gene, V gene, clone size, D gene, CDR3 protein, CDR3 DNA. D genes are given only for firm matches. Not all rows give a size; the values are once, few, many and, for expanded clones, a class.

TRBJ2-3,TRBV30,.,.,CAWSVVQGWADTQYF,TGTGCCTGGAGTGTCGTGCAGGGGTGGGCAGATACGCAGTATTTT
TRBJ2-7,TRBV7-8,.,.,CASSASGRGEQYF,TGTGCCAGCAGCGCCTCGGGTAGGGGGGAGCAGTACTTC
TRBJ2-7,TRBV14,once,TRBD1,CASSHGQGGYEQYF,TGTGCCAGCAGCCATGGACAGGGCGGCTACGAGCAGTACTTC
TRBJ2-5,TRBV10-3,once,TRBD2,CAISETSGGQETQYF,TGTGCCATCAGTGAGACTAGCGGGGGGCAAGAGACCCAGTACTTC
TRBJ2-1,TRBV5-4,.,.,CASQINTVNEQFF,TGTGCCAGTCAAATAAATACAGTCAATGAGCAGTTCTTC
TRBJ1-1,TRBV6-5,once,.,CASSESAEGTEAFF,TGTGCCAGCAGTGAATCCGCGGAGGGCACTGAAGCTTTCTTT
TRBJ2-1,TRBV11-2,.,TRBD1,CASSYTRQGSNEQFF,TGTGCCAGCAGCTATACCCGACAGGGGTCGAATGAGCAGTTCTTC
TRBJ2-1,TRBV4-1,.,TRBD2,CASRLAGGQGYNEQFF,TGCGCCAGCAGACTAGCGGGAGGGCAAGGATACAATGAGCAGTTCTTC
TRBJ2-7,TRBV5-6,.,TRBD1,CASSPTGTPYEQYF,TGTGCCAGCAGCCCGACAGGGACCCCCTACGAGCAGTACTTC
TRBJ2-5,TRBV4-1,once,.,CASRPGETQYF,TGCGCCAGCAGACCCGGGGAGACCCAGTACTTC
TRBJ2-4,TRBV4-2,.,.,CASSQALGGPNIQYF,TGTGCCAGCAGCCAGGCCCTCGGGGGTCCAAACATTCAGTACTTC
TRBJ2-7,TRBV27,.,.,CASSSGQLSKEQYF,TGTGCCAGCAGTTCTGGACAGTTGTCTAAGGAGCAGTACTTC
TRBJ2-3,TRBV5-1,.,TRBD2,CASSSGTSGSPTDTQYF,TGCGCCAGCAGCTCCGGGACTAGCGGGAGTCCCACAGATACGCAGTATTTT
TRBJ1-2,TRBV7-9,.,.,CASSFPTGRSTF,TGTGCCAGCAGCTTCCCTACAGGGCGAAGCACCTTC
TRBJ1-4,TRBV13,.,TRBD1,CASSLGAGGKEKLFF,TGTGCCAGCAGCTTAGGCGCAGGGGGAAAGGAAAAACTGTTTTTT
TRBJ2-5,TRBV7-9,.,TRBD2,CASSQGTSGQETQYF,TGTGCCAGCAGTCAGGGGACTAGCGGGCAAGAGACCCAGTACTTC
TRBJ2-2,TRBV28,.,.,CASSLAGAGTGELFF,TGTGCCAGCAGTTTGGCTGGGGCAGGCACCGGGGAGCTGTTTTTT
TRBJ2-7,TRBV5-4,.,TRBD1,CASSYRGQSPYEQYF,TGTGCCAGCAGCTACAGGGGGCAAAGCCCTTACGAGCAGTACTTC
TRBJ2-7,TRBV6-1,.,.,CASSRSRGEQYF,TGTGCCAGCAGCCGGTCCCGAGGAGAGCAGTACTTC
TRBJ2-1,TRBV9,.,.,CASSAQGNEQFF,TGTGCCAGCAGCGCTCAGGGGAATGAGCAGTTCTTC
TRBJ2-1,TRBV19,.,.,CASSIRGGAGNEQFF,TGTGCCAGTAGTATCCGAGGGGGCGCGGGGAATGAGCAGTTCTTC
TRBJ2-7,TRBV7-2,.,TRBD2,CASSTSGGAYEQYF,TGTGCCAGCAGTACTAGCGGGGGGGCGTACGAGCAGTACTTC
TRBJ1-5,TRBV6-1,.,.,CASSETQPYSNQPQHF,TGTGCCAGCAGTGAAACACAGCCCTATAGCAATCAGCCCCAGCATTTT
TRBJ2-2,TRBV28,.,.,CASSFSQIPGELFF,TGTGCCAGCAGTTTCTCACAGATACCCGGGGAGCTGTTTTTT
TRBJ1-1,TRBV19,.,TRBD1,CASSFSRGQTEAFF,TGTGCCAGTAGTTTCTCCAGGGGGCAGACTGAAGCTTTCTTT
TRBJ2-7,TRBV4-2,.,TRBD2,CASSQEGLAGPYEQYF,TGTGCCAGCAGCCAAGAGGGACTAGCGGGTCCCTACGAGCAGTACTTC
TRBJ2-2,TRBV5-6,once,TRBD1,CASRLRDRGYPGELFF,TGTGCCAGCAGACTCCGGGACAGGGGGTACCCCGGGGAGCTGTTTTTT
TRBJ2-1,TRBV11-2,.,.,CASSLGAQNEQFF,TGTGCCAGCAGCTTAGGTGCACAGAATGAGCAGTTCTTC
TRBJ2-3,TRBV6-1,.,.,CANSGTSTDTQYF,TGTGCCAACAGTGGGACAAGCACAGATACGCAGTATTTT
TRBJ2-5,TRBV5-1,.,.,CASSRGGKEQYF,TGCGCCAGCAGCCGAGGGGGAAAGGAACAGTACTTC
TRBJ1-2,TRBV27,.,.,CASSLGLLGGNGYTF,TGTGCCAGCAGTTTGGGACTATTAGGGGGGAATGGCTACACCTTC
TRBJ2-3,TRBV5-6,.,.,CASSLPGQGGTDTQYF,TGTGCCAGCAGCTTGCCAGGCCAAGGTGGCACAGATACGCAGTATTTT
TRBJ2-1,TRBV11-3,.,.,CASTPLGTVEQFF,TGTGCCAGCACCCCCCTCGGGACTGTTGAGCAGTTCTTC
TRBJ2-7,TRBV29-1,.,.,CSVVESTPYEQYF,TGCAGCGTTGTTGAGAGTACGCCTTACGAGCAGTACTTC
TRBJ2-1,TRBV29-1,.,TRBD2,CRGGSSYNEQFF,TGCAGGGGCGGGAGCTCCTACAATGAGCAGTTCTTC
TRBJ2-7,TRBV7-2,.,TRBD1,CASRQGGLFSYEQYF,TGTGCCAGCCGACAGGGCGGCTTATTCTCCTACGAGCAGTACTTC
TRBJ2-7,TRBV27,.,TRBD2,CASSLSGLAGVPYEQYF,TGTGCCAGCAGTTTATCGGGGTTAGCGGGAGTGCCCTACGAGCAGTACTTC
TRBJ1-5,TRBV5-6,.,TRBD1,CASSWGTGSNQPQHF,TGTGCCAGCAGCTGGGGGACAGGGTCCAATCAGCCCCAGCATTTT
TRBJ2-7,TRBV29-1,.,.,CRVETPTSYEQYF,TGCAGAGTTGAGACACCGACCTCCTACGAGCAGTACTTC
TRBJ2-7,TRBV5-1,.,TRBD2,CASSIAGVSREQYF,TGCGCCAGCAGCATAGCGGGAGTCTCTCGAGAGCAGTACTTC
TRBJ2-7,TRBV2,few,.,CASRLDFLSSYEQYF,TGTGCCAGCAGACTAGACTTCCTTAGCTCCTACGAGCAGTACTTC
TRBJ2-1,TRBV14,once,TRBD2,CASSQILAGGTTYNEQFF,TGTGCCAGCAGCCAAATACTAGCGGGAGGGACTACCTACAATGAGCAGTTCTTC
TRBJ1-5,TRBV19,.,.,CASTLYLGTQGYSNQPQHF,TGTGCCAGTACCCTATATCTGGGAACGCAGGGATATAGCAATCAGCCCCAGCATTTT